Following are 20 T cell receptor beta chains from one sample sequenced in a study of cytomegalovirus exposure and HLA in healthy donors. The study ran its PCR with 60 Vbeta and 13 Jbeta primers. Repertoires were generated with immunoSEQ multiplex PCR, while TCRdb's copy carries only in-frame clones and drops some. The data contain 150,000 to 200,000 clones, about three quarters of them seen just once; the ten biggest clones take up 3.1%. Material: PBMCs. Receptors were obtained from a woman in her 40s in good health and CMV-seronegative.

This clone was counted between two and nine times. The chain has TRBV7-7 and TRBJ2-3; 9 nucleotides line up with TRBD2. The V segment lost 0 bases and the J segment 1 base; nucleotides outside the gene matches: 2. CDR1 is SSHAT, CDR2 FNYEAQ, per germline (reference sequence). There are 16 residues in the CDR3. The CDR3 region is CASSLAAGGGTDTQYF. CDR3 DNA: TGTGCCAGCAGCTTAGCTGCGGGGGGGGGCACAGATACGCAGTATTTT.

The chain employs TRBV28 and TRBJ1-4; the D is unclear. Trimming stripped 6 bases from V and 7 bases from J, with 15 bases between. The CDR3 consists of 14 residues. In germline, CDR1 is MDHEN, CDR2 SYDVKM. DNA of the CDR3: TGTGCCAGCAGGGGAGGATCCGACGGTGAAAAACTGTTTTTT. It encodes CASRGGSDGEKLFF.

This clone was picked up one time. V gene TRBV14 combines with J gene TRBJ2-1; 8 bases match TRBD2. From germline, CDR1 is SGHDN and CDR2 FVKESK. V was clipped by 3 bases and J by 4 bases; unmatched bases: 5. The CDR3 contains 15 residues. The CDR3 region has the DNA TGTGCCAGCAGCCAGAGTTCGGGGGGGTACAATGAGCAGTTCTTC. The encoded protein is CASSQSSGGYNEQFF.

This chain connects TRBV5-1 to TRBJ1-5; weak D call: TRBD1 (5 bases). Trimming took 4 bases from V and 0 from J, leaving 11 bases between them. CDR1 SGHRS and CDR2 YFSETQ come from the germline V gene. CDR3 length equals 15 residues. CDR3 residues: CASSPGGASNQPQHF. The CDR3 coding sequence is TGCGCCAGCAGCCCCGGAGGGGCTAGCAATCAGCCCCAGCATTTT.

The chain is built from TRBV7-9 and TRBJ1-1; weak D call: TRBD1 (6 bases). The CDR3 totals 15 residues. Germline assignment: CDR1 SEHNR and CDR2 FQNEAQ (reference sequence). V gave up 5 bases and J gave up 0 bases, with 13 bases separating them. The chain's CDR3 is CASSPTRQVNTEAFF. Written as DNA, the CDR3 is TGTGCCAGCAGCCCAACTCGACAGGTGAACACTGAAGCTTTCTTT. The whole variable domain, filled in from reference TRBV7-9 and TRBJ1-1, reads DTGVSQNPRHKITKRGQNVTFRCDPISEHNRLYWYRQTLGQGPEFLTYFQNEAQLEKSRLLSDRFSAERPKGSFSTLEIQRTEQGDSAMYLCASSPTRQVNTEAFFGQGTRLTVV.

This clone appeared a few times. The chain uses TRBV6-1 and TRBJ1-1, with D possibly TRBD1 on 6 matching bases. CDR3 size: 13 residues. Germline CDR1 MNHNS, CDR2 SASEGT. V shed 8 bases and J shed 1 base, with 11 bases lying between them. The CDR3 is CASQDSRNTEAFF. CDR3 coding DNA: TGTGCCAGCCAGGACAGCAGGAACACTGAAGCTTTCTTT.

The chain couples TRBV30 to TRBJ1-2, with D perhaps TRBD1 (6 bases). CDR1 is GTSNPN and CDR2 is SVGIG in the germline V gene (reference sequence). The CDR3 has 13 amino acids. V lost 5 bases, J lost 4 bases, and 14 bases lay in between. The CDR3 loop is CAWHRESVYGYTF. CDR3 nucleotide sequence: TGTGCCTGGCACAGGGAATCGGTCTATGGCTACACCTTC.

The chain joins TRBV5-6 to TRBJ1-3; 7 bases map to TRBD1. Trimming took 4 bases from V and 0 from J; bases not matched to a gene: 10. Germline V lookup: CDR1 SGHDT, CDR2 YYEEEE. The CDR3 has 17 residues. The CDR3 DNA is TGTGCCAGCAGCCCGGCCGGGACAGCCAGCTCTGGAAACACCATATATTTT. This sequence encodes CASSPAGTASSGNTIYF.

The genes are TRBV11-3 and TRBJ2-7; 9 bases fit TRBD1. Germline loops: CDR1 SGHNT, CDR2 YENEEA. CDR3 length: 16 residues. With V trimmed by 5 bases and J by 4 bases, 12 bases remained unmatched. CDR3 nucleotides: TGTGCCAGCAGCCGAGTAAGACAGGGGGTTAGATACGAGCAGTACTTC. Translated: CASSRVRQGVRYEQYF.

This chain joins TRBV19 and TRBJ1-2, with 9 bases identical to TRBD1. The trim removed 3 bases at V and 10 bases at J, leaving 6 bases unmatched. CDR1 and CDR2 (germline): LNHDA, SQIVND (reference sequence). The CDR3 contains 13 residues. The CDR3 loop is CASSIGTGRDYTF. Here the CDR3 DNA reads TGTGCCAGTAGTATTGGGACAGGGAGAGACTACACCTTC.

The CDR3 loop reads CASSVGWAPPHTEAFF. The CDR3 bases are TGTGCCAGCAGCGTAGGGTGGGCCCCCCCGCACACTGAAGCTTTCTTT. V usage is TRBV9 and J usage is TRBJ1-1; D is undetermined. V was shortened by 0 bases and J by 3 bases, with 15 bases between the two germline ends. The germline V gene encodes CDR1 SGDLS and CDR2 YYNGEE. The CDR3 length is 16 residues. Based on the CDR3 plus reference TRBV9 and TRBJ1-1, the full variable domain is DSGVTQTPKHLITATGQRVTLRCSPRSGDLSVYWYQQSLDQGLQFLIQYYNGEERAKGNILERFSAQQFPDLHSELNLSSLELGDSALYFCASSVGWAPPHTEAFFGQGTRLTVV.

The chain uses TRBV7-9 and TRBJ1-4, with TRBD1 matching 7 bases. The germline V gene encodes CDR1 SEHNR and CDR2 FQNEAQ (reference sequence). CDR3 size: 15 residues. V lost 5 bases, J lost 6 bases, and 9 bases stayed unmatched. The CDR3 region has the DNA TGTGCCAGCAGCCCCCCGTCGACAGGGTATGAAAAACTGTTTTTT. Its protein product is CASSPPSTGYEKLFF.

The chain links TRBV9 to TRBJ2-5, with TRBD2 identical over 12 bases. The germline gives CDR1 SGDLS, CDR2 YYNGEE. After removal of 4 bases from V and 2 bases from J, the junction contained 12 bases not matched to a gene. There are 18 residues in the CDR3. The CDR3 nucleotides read TGTGCCAGCAGCCCGTGGGCTAGCGGGGGGGCGGGGCAAGAGACCCAGTACTTC. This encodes CASSPWASGGAGQETQYF. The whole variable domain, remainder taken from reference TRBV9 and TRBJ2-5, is DSGVTQTPKHLITATGQRVTLRCSPRSGDLSVYWYQQSLDQGLQFLIQYYNGEERAKGNILERFSAQQFPDLHSELNLSSLELGDSALYFCASSPWASGGAGQETQYFGPGTRLLVL.

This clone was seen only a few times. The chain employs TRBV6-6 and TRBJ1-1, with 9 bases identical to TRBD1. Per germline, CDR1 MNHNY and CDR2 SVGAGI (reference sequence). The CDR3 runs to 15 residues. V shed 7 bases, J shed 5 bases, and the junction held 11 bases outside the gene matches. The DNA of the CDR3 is TGTGCCAGCAACTGGGGACAGGGAAGAGAGACTGAAGCTTTCTTT. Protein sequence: CASNWGQGRETEAFF.

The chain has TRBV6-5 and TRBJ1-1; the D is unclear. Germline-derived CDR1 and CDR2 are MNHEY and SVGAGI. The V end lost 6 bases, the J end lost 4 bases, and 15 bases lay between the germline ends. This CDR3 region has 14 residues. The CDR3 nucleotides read TGTGCCAGCAGGGGCGGGTATTCGGGCACTGAAGCTTTCTTT. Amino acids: CASRGGYSGTEAFF.

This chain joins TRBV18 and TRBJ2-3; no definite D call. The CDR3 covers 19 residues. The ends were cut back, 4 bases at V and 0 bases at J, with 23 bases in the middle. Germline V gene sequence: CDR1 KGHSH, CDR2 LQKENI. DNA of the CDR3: TGTGCCAGCTCACTCCTAGAAGTAATGAGTACACGTAGCACAGATACGCAGTATTTT. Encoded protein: CASSLLEVMSTRSTDTQYF.

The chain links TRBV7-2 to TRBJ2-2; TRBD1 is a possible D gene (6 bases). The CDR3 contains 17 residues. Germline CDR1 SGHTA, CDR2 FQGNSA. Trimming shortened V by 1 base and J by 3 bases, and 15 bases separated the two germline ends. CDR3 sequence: CASSLGPQGWDTGELFF. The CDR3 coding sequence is TGTGCCAGCAGCTTAGGGCCCCAGGGGTGGGACACCGGGGAGCTGTTTTTT.

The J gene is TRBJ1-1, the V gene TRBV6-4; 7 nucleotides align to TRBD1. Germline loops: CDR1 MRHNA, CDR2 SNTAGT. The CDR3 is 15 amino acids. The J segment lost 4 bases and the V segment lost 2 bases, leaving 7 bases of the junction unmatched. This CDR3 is CASSDEYRGSTEAFF. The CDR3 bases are TGTGCCAGCAGTGACGAGTACAGGGGAAGCACTGAAGCTTTCTTT.

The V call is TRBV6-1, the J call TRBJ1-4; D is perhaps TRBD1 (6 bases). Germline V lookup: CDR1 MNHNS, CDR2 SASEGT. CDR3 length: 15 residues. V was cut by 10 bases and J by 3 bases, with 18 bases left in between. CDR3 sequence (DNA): TGTGCCACGGAGACAGGCGCGGCGGCTAATGAAAAACTGTTTTTT. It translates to CATETGAAANEKLFF.

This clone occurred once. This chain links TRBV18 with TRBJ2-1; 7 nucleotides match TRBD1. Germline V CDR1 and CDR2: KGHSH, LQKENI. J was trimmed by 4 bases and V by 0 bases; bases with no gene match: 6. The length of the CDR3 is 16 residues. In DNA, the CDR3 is TGTGCCAGCTCACCACCGGACAGGCCCCTTTACAATGAGCAGTTCTTC. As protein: CASSPPDRPLYNEQFF.